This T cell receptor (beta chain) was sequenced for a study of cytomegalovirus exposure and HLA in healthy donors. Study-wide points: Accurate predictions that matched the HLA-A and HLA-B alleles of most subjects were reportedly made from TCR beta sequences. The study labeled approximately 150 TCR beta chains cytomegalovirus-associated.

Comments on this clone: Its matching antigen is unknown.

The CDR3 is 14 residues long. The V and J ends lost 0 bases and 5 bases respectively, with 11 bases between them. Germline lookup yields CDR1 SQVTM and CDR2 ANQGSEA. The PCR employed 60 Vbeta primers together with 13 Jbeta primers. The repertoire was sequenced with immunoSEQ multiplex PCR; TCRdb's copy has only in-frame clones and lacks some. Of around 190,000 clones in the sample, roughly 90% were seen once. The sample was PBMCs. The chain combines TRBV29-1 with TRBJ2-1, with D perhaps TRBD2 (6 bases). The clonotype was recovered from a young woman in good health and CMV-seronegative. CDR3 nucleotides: TGCAGCGTTGAAGATCTCCGGAGGGACAATGAGCAGTTCTTC. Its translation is CSVEDLRRDNEQFF.